This is a list of T cell receptor beta chains from one sample in a study of Ad26.COV2.S vaccination and SARS-CoV-2 variants. Method: immunoSEQ multiplex PCR; TCRdb's copy keeps in-frame clones and lacks some. The data contain roughly 510,000 clones, around 88% of them seen just once; the ten biggest clones take up 9.5% to 15%. The sample was peripheral blood, taken in a trial of Ad26.COV2.S vaccine versus placebo. Source of these receptors: a person aged 18 to 65 who received the Ad26.COV2.S COVID-19 vaccine or a placebo. Each CDR3 is given with its conserved first and last residue. The order of the fields is clone size, J gene, D gene, V gene, CDR3 protein, CDR3 DNA. The D gene is left open where the match is weak. Size is stated for part of the rows, as once, few or many counts, or as a class when the clone is expanded.

. TRBJ2-1 TRBD2 TRBV27 CASSDRASGSRRSYNEQFF TGTGCCAGCAGCGATAGGGCTAGCGGGAGTAGGAGGTCCTACAATGAGCAGTTCTTC
. TRBJ1-4 TRBD1 TRBV6-6 CASTDRSTNEKLFF TGTGCCAGCACGGACAGGTCAACTAATGAAAAACTGTTTTTT
. TRBJ2-7 . TRBV5-4 CASSLGGEQYF TGTGCCAGCAGCTTAGGGGGCGAGCAGTACTTC
. TRBJ2-7 . TRBV11-2 CASSLDQGGYEQYF TGTGCCAGCAGCTTAGACCAGGGTGGGTACGAGCAGTACTTC
. TRBJ1-2 TRBD1 TRBV30 CAWSGDRSYGYTF TGTGCCTGGAGTGGGGACAGAAGCTATGGCTACACCTTC
many TRBJ2-1 . TRBV9 CASSVSGTDNEQFF TGTGCCAGCAGCGTCTCTGGGACCGACAATGAGCAGTTCTTC
once TRBJ2-1 . TRBV5-1 CASSLASVEQFF TGCGCCAGCAGCTTGGCCAGCGTAGAGCAGTTCTTC
. TRBJ1-1 . TRBV11-2 CASSLRPNTEAFF TGTGCCAGCAGCTTAAGGCCCAACACTGAAGCTTTCTTT
. TRBJ2-1 TRBD2 TRBV24-1 CATRAGAYNEQFF TGTGCCACCAGAGCGGGAGCATACAATGAGCAGTTCTTC
. TRBJ1-1 . TRBV12-3/TRBV12-4 CASSIRVGGEAFF TGTGCCAGCAGCATCCGCGTCGGGGGGGAAGCTTTCTTT
. TRBJ2-7 TRBD1 TRBV19 CASSMGTGAPYEQYF TGTGCCAGTAGTATGGGGACAGGGGCACCCTACGAGCAGTACTTC
. TRBJ2-3 . TRBV4-3 CASSQQDIRTDTQYF TGCGCCAGCAGCCAGCAGGATATACGCACAGATACGCAGTATTTT
. TRBJ2-6 . TRBV2 CASGSSGGANVLTF TGTGCCAGCGGCTCCAGCGGGGGGGCCAACGTCCTGACTTTC
. TRBJ2-6 . TRBV7-3 CASSRGSGANVLTF TGTGCCAGCAGTAGGGGCTCTGGGGCCAACGTCCTGACTTTC
. TRBJ2-5 TRBD2 TRBV7-3 CASSLSGGYGQETQYF TGTGCCAGCAGCCTCTCGGGAGGCTACGGGCAAGAGACCCAGTACTTC
. TRBJ1-5 . TRBV15 CATSRGLNQPQHF TGTGCCACCAGCAGAGGGTTAAATCAGCCCCAGCATTTT
. TRBJ1-5 TRBD1 TRBV6-1 CASSGQGAPSNQPQHF TGTGCCAGCAGTGGACAGGGGGCGCCGAGCAATCAGCCCCAGCATTTT
. TRBJ2-1 . TRBV3-1/TRBV3-2 CASSQGTTEQFF TGTGCCAGCAGCCAAGGAACTACCGAGCAGTTCTTC
. TRBJ2-3 . TRBV11-2 CASSPSITDTQYF TGTGCCAGCAGCCCATCAATTACAGATACGCAGTATTTT
. TRBJ2-2 TRBD2 TRBV3-1/TRBV3-2 CASSLGGSMNTGELFF TGTGCCAGCAGCCTTGGCGGGAGTATGAACACCGGGGAGCTGTTTTTT
. TRBJ2-7 TRBD2 TRBV5-4 CASSLSGRAYEQYF TGTGCCAGCAGCCTAAGCGGGAGGGCCTACGAGCAGTACTTC
. TRBJ2-5 . TRBV7-9 CASSPGTAGWTQYF TGTGCCAGCAGCCCCGGGACGGCCGGATGGACCCAGTACTTC
. TRBJ1-6 TRBD1 TRBV12-3/TRBV12-4 CASRGRGRSPLHF TGTGCCAGCAGGGGAAGGGGGCGATCACCCCTCCACTTT
. TRBJ1-6 . TRBV19 CATQKTADSPLHF TGTGCCACACAGAAAACCGCGGATTCACCCCTCCACTTT
. TRBJ2-7 . TRBV7-9 CASARGGTYEQYF TGTGCCAGCGCTCGGGGTGGCACCTACGAGCAGTACTTC
. TRBJ2-1 TRBD2 TRBV30 CAWKTLAETYNEQFF TGTGCCTGGAAGACGCTAGCGGAGACCTACAATGAGCAGTTCTTC